These 29 T cell receptor beta chains were sequenced from one sample in a study of a mutant IDH1 vaccine in newly diagnosed glioma. These receptors have no identified antigens. Clones were sequenced by immunoSEQ multiplex PCR, and TCRdb holds only the in-frame ones, with some missing. The data contain roughly 50,000 clones, around 80% of them singletons. The time point is: week 5, during vaccination. The content of each vaccine dose was 300 ug of mutant IDH1 20-mer peptide, and topical imiquimod accompanied it. The source material was PBMCs, sampled from a glioma patient whose treatment included an IDH1 peptide vaccine. Receptor source: a man aged 25 to 40 with glioma.

The chain links TRBV6-5 to TRBJ2-7; the match to TRBD1 covers 9 bases. The CDR3 consists of 14 residues. V trimming: 4 bases; J trimming: 3 bases; junction bases outside the gene matches: 4. Germline lookup yields CDR1 MNHEY and CDR2 SVGAGI. CDR3 in amino acids: CASSFLDRGYEQYF. CDR3 nucleotides: TGTGCCAGCAGTTTCCTGGACAGGGGCTACGAGCAGTACTTC.

As DNA, the CDR3 is TGTGCCAGCAGTTCGTTGGAGTACAATGAGCAGTTCTTC. Translating it yields CASSSLEYNEQFF. The chain couples TRBV6-6 to TRBJ2-1; D is undetermined. V dropped 4 bases and J dropped 4 bases, with 8 bases sitting between them. The germline V gene has CDR1 MNHNY and CDR2 SVGAGI (reference sequence). The CDR3 length is 13 residues.

The chain combines TRBV2 with TRBJ2-3; no reliable D call. Looked up from germline, CDR1 is SNHLY and CDR2 is FYNNEI. CDR3 size: 15 residues. Trimming stripped 8 bases from V and 0 bases from J, with 15 bases between. The CDR3 here is CASCSSGGSTDTQYF. For the CDR3, the DNA is TGTGCCAGCTGCAGTAGTGGCGGTAGCACAGATACGCAGTATTTT.

The chain joins TRBV10-2 to TRBJ2-1, with D uncertain. Germline V gene sequence: CDR1 WSHSY, CDR2 SAAADI. The CDR3 totals 15 residues. V was shortened by 6 bases and J by 0 bases, with 12 bases between the two germline ends. The CDR3 DNA sequence: TGCGCCAGCAGACCCGACAAGAGCTCCTACAATGAGCAGTTCTTC. It translates to CASRPDKSSYNEQFF.

The V call is TRBV6-1, the J call TRBJ2-3; D might be TRBD1 (5 bases). Per the germline V gene, CDR1 is MNHNS and CDR2 is SASEGT. The CDR3 sequence is 17 residues long. V was clipped by 2 bases and J by 3 bases, with 18 bases between them. DNA for the CDR3: TGTGCCAGCAGTGAAAGAAGGGGCTGGGGTCGTACAGATACGCAGTATTTT. Protein sequence: CASSERRGWGRTDTQYF.

V usage is TRBV19 and J usage is TRBJ2-7, with 8 nucleotides matching TRBD1. The germline CDR1 and CDR2 sequences are LNHDA and SQIVND (reference sequence). The CDR3 spans 12 residues. Trimming at V came to 5 bases and at J to 4 bases, leaving 1 base not matched to a gene. In DNA, the CDR3 is TGTGCCAGTAGTGACAGGGGTTACGAGCAGTACTTC. It encodes CASSDRGYEQYF.

This clone appeared once. The V and J genes are TRBV7-9 and TRBJ2-5; TRBD1 matches 12 bases. Near its end, the DNA agrees better with TRBJ2-7, so the J call may be wrong. CDR3 length: 15 amino acids. Germline assignment: CDR1 SEHNR and CDR2 FQNEAQ (reference sequence). CDR3 nucleotides: TGTGCCAGCAGCCACGGGACAGGGGGCATCTACGAGCAGTACTTC. As protein: CASSHGTGGIYEQYF.

This chain links TRBV11-2 with TRBJ1-6; D remains ambiguous. CDR1 and CDR2 from the germline V gene are SGHAT and FQNNGV. The CDR3 contains 12 residues. The V end was cut by 5 bases, the J end by 8 bases, with 7 bases between. The CDR3 bases are TGTGCCAGCAGCCCCCTTGATTCACCCCTCCACTTT. Protein: CASSPLDSPLHF.

The genes are TRBV18 and TRBJ2-5; D call uncertain. The J call may be in error: the DNA end matches TRBJ2-7 better. CDR3 size: 14 residues. CDR1 is KGHSH, CDR2 LQKENI, per germline. The CDR3 region is CASSPLGRAYEQYF. The CDR3 nucleotides are TGTGCCAGCTCACCACTCGGACGGGCCTACGAGCAGTACTTC.

This rearrangement joins TRBV7-9 to TRBJ2-7; 7 bases are a match to TRBD1. The CDR3 consists of 16 residues. J was trimmed by 3 bases and V by 0 bases; bases with no gene match: 8. Germline V gene sequence: CDR1 SEHNR, CDR2 FQNEAQ (reference sequence). CDR3 DNA: TGTGCCAGCAGCTTAGCATTCGGGGACAGCCTCTACGAGCAGTACTTC. Translated, it gives CASSLAFGDSLYEQYF.

The chain has TRBV13 and TRBJ1-6; D remains unclear. Trimming removed 7 bases from V and 7 bases from J, with 11 bases in between. Germline CDR1 PRHDT, CDR2 FYEKMQ (reference sequence). The CDR3 totals 13 residues. DNA for the CDR3: TGTGCCAGCAAGGAGGCCGGCAATTCACCCCTCCACTTT. Translating gives CASKEAGNSPLHF.

In this sample, this clone turned up a few times. The rearrangement uses TRBV6-1 and TRBJ1-2; D unclear. The CDR3 spans 14 residues. V was shortened by 4 bases and J by 2 bases, with 11 bases between the two germline ends. Germline V CDR1 and CDR2: MNHNS, SASEGT. CDR3 in amino acids: CASSGGFLNYGYTF. DNA for the CDR3: TGTGCCAGCAGTGGAGGATTCCTAAACTATGGCTACACCTTC.

The V gene is TRBV7-9, the J gene TRBJ2-5; 8 positions match TRBD1. The DNA matches TRBJ2-7 better at its end, which makes the J call doubtful. Germline V gives CDR1 SEHNR, CDR2 FQNEAQ (reference sequence). The length of the CDR3 is 16 residues. CDR3 DNA sequence: TGTGCCAGCAGCCCCGACAGGGGCCCTAAAAGAGTCGAGCAGTACTTC. The encoded protein is CASSPDRGPKRVEQYF.

This chain links TRBV29-1 with TRBJ2-7; D is uncertain. The V gene lost 4 bases and the J gene lost 1 base, with 5 bases spanning the gap. The length of the CDR3 is 11 residues. Germline loops: CDR1 SQVTM, CDR2 ANQGSEA. The CDR3 nucleotides read TGCAGCGTTGTACAGTCCTACGAGCAGTACTTC. Translated: CSVVQSYEQYF.

The chain couples TRBV5-6 to TRBJ1-1, with D tentatively TRBD1 (6 bases). V shed 4 bases and J shed 1 base, with 11 bases lying between them. Germline V lookup: CDR1 SGHDT, CDR2 YYEEEE. The CDR3 spans 14 residues. CDR3 sequence (DNA): TGTGCCAGCAGCATCATACAGGGGAACACTGAAGCTTTCTTT. The encoded protein is CASSIIQGNTEAFF.

The chain carries TRBV5-1 and TRBJ2-5; 8 nucleotides align to TRBD2. V was pared by 4 bases and J by 5 bases, with 10 bases of the junction left unmatched. Germline-derived CDR1 and CDR2 are SGHRS and YFSETQ. The CDR3 covers 15 residues. The CDR3 nucleotides read TGCGCCAGCAGCCGGGCGGGGGGAACGGAGGAGACCCAGTACTTC. Amino acids: CASSRAGGTEETQYF.

The rearrangement links TRBV5-1 to TRBJ2-1, with 13 bases aligning to TRBD2. The germline gives CDR1 SGHRS, CDR2 YFSETQ. This CDR3 is 16 amino acids long. J gave up 5 bases and V 5 bases, and 7 bases lay outside the gene matches. The CDR3 region has the DNA TGCGCCAGCAGTAGACTAGCGGGGGGTGGAAACAATGAGCAGTTCTTC. This gives the protein CASSRLAGGGNNEQFF.

The J gene is TRBJ2-7, the V gene TRBV4-1; 8 bases fit TRBD1. CDR3 length: 15 residues. Germline V gene data show CDR1 as MGHRA and CDR2 as YSYEKL. The V gene end was trimmed by 4 bases and the J gene end by 1 base; junction bases not matched to a gene: 6. The CDR3 nucleotides are TGCGCCAGCAGCCTTGGGACAGGAGCGTCCTACGAGCAGTACTTC. Amino acids: CASSLGTGASYEQYF.

The chain carries TRBV27 and TRBJ1-3; the match to TRBD1 covers 9 bases. Germline CDR1 reads MNHEY; CDR2 reads SMNVEV (reference sequence). V trimming: 3 bases; J trimming: 4 bases; junction bases outside the gene matches: 7. CDR3 length: 16 amino acids. The CDR3 spells CASSFSYRGRGNTIYF. DNA for the CDR3: TGTGCCAGCAGTTTTTCCTACAGGGGGCGCGGAAACACCATATATTTT.

This clone showed up just a few times. This chain uses TRBV7-9 with TRBJ1-1, with unresolved D. This CDR3 is 13 amino acids long. The germline V gene has CDR1 SEHNR and CDR2 FQNEAQ (reference sequence). V lost 3 bases and J 1 base, leaving 6 bases between the germline ends. In DNA form, the CDR3 reads TGTGCCAGCAGCTTTCAAGGGAACACTGAAGCTTTCTTT. It translates to CASSFQGNTEAFF.

In its sample, this clone was seen once. The chain joins TRBV28 to TRBJ1-5; TRBD1 might be the D (6 bases). The V and J ends lost 5 bases and 4 bases respectively, with 12 bases between them. The germline V gene has CDR1 MDHEN and CDR2 SYDVKM. The CDR3 sequence is 14 residues long. The CDR3 is CASSRRTVNQPQHF. The CDR3 coding sequence is TGTGCCAGCAGTAGACGGACAGTTAATCAGCCCCAGCATTTT. The full variable domain, rest sourced from reference TRBV28 and TRBJ1-5, is DVKVTQSSRYLVKRTGEKVFLECVQDMDHENMFWYRQDPGLGLRLIYFSYDVKMKEKGDIPEGYSVSREKKERFSLILESASTNQTSMYLCASSRRTVNQPQHFGDGTRLSIL.

The chain employs TRBV7-9 and TRBJ2-5, with a possible D match to TRBD2 (7 bases). The CDR3 is made up of 15 amino acids. Trimming took off 1 base at V and 3 bases at J, with 12 bases between the two ends. CDR1 and CDR2 from the germline V gene are SEHNR and FQNEAQ (reference sequence). The CDR3 DNA sequence: TGTGCCAGCAGCTTAGGTACAGGGAGGGAAGAGACCCAGTACTTC. It is translated as CASSLGTGREETQYF. Based on the CDR3 plus reference TRBV7-9 and TRBJ2-5, the full variable domain is DTGVSQNPRHKITKRGQNVTFRCDPISEHNRLYWYRQTLGQGPEFLTYFQNEAQLEKSRLLSDRFSAERPKGSFSTLEIQRTEQGDSAMYLCASSLGTGREETQYFGPGTRLLVL.

The genes are TRBV10-3 and TRBJ1-3, with no clear D. Per the germline V gene, CDR1 is ENHRY and CDR2 is SYGVKD. V was shortened by 0 bases and J by 3 bases, with 9 bases between the two germline ends. This CDR3 has 15 amino acids. CDR3 bases: TGTGCCATCAGTGAGTCGATCTCAATTGGAAACACCATATATTTT. Amino acid sequence: CAISESISIGNTIYF.

This chain connects TRBV9 to TRBJ2-1; maybe TRBD1 (6 bases). There are 17 residues in the CDR3. Trimming pared 4 bases from V and 2 bases from J, leaving 19 bases between. Germline CDR1 and CDR2: SGDLS and YYNGEE. CDR3 in DNA: TGTGCCAGCAGCCCGCAAGGTGGGGGCCAGACCTACAATGAGCAGTTCTTC. It encodes CASSPQGGGQTYNEQFF.

The V gene is TRBV27, the J gene TRBJ1-3; 7 nucleotides agree with TRBD1. This CDR3 comprises 14 residues. After removal of 6 bases from V and 3 bases from J, the junction contained 5 bases not matched to a gene. Germline assignment: CDR1 MNHEY and CDR2 SMNVEV (reference sequence). The CDR3 DNA reads as TGTGCCAGCAGCCTCAGGGGGAATGGAAACACCATATATTTT. Translating gives CASSLRGNGNTIYF.

The chain combines TRBV6-1 with TRBJ1-4, with TRBD1 matching over 7 bases. After removal of 2 bases from V and 5 bases from J, the junction contained 2 bases not matched to a gene. This CDR3 is built from 14 residues. Germline CDR1 MNHNS, CDR2 SASEGT. CDR3 region: CASSELGGNEKLFF. The DNA for the CDR3 is TGTGCCAGCAGTGAATTAGGGGGCAATGAAAAACTGTTTTTT.

The CDR3 sequence is CASRSGDSGANVLTF. The CDR3 nucleotides are TGTGCCAGCAGATCAGGAGACTCTGGGGCCAACGTCCTGACTTTC. J is TRBJ2-6 and V is TRBV6-5, with D unclear. V dropped 6 bases and J dropped 0 bases, with 9 bases sitting between them. The CDR3 extends over 15 amino acids. Germline lookup yields CDR1 MNHEY and CDR2 SVGAGI.

The chain carries TRBV19 and TRBJ1-1, with D possibly TRBD1 on 6 matching bases. The CDR3 covers 14 residues. The germline V gene encodes CDR1 LNHDA and CDR2 SQIVND (reference sequence). Trimming took off 2 bases at V and 6 bases at J, with 13 bases between the two ends. The CDR3 loop is CASSIRGAIAEAFF. DNA of the CDR3: TGTGCCAGTAGTATAAGGGGGGCTATCGCTGAAGCTTTCTTT.

This clone was detected once. The chain carries TRBV12-2 and TRBJ2-7. TRBV12-2 is a pseudogene segment. There are 15 residues in the CDR3. As DNA, the CDR3 is TGTGCAAGTCGCTTCGAGATAGGGGGGATCTACGAGCAGTACTTC. It codes for CASRFEIGGIYEQYF.